This T cell receptor (beta chain) was documented in a study of T-cell reconstitution after alpha-beta-depleted transplantation in children. Study results and caveats: In patients about two months after transplant, alpha-beta T cells reportedly arose from several hundred expanded graft clones. Diversity and T-cell counts at one year after transplant derived mostly from new T cells.

TCRbeta library construction was performed incorporating unique molecular identifiers. TCRdb itself ran the PCR reads through MiXCR, one entry per CDR3 protein. The data show about 980,000 distinct CDR3 sequences, with roughly 29% seen just once and roughly 28% held by the top ten. Notes on this clonotype: Its antigen is unidentified.

The CDR3 spans 18 residues. Per the germline V gene, CDR1 is SGHKS and CDR2 is YYEKEE (reference sequence). The J segment lost 8 bases and the V segment lost 3 bases, leaving 15 bases of the junction unmatched. The V and J genes are TRBV5-5 and TRBJ2-2; 11 positions match TRBD1. The receptor was isolated from a boy under two years old who had a stem cell transplant for SCID, so the T cells may come from the graft donor. The sample consisted of PBMCs, mostly from graft donor cells, taken 360 days after TCRalphabeta/CD19-depleted stem cell transplant. The CDR3: CASSSGQGAPALGGELFF. The CDR3 coding sequence is TGTGCCAGCAGCTCTGGACAGGGGGCGCCAGCCCTCGGGGGGGAGCTGTTTTTT.